The source of this T cell receptor beta chain is a study of vaccination effects on CD4 cells after COVID-19. Study-level background: Researchers obtained post-vaccine samples at a median of 72 days past the second dose. General study points: Healthy vaccinees had only 1 of 255 vaccine-induced clones cross-react with common cold coronaviruses.

Trimming removed 0 bases from V and 9 bases from J, with 10 bases in between. This CDR3 is built from 13 residues. Germline CDR1 reads SGHRS; CDR2 reads YFSETQ. Following a roughly 11-day culture, CD4+ T cells were purified. The participants, recipients of two vaccine doses, got either BNT162b2 or mRNA-1273. Cultures had half their medium replaced with IL-2 medium on days 3 and 7. Using immunoSEQ multiplex PCR, the repertoire was profiled, and TCRdb retains in-frame clones only, with some absent. The table shows approximately 60,000 clones, with 78% occurring only once. About this clone: Its antigen remains unidentified.

The origin of this receptor is a human donor who received a COVID-19 vaccine. J is TRBJ1-3 and V is TRBV5-1; D possibly corresponds to TRBD1 (6 bases). The sequencing used CD4+ T cells from PBMCs cultured without peptide, collected after COVID-19 vaccination. CDR3 DNA: TGCGCCAGCAGCTTGGCAGGGGTGAGCACCATATATTTT. Translated: CASSLAGVSTIYF.